A selection of T cell receptor beta chains follows, all from one sample in a study of shared clonotypes between healthy human individuals. The method was immunoSEQ multiplex PCR; TCRdb's version includes in-frame clones alone and lacks a portion of them. The table has over a million clones, around 76% seen once. The sequenced sample was memory CD4+ T cells sorted from blood. Receptors originate from a man between 18 and 29 years old in good health. CDR3s include the opening cysteine and the closing phenylalanine or tryptophan. The order of the fields is J gene, V gene, clone size, D gene, CDR3 length, CDR3 protein, CDR3 DNA. D genes are given only for firm matches. Rows may omit the clone size; those that give it use once, few, many or a size class.

TRBJ1-5	TRBV28	many	-	17	CASRGRGIVRSNQPQHF	TGTGCCAGCAGAGGTCGGGGAATAGTTCGCAGCAATCAGCCCCAGCATTTT
TRBJ2-1	TRBV10-3	-	TRBD2	15	CAISESGLAYNEQFF	TGTGCCATCAGTGAGTCGGGACTAGCCTACAATGAGCAGTTCTTC
TRBJ2-7	TRBV6-1	-	-	13	CASRRVQGTEQYF	TGTGCCAGCAGGAGGGTCCAGGGTACCGAGCAGTACTTC
TRBJ1-5	TRBV7-9	-	-	15	CASSSGGSAGEPQHF	TGTGCCAGCAGCTCGGGGGGGTCTGCCGGGGAGCCCCAGCATTTT
TRBJ2-1	TRBV15	-	-	16	CATSRDLVPGYNEQFF	TGTGCCACCAGCAGAGATTTAGTTCCCGGTTACAATGAGCAGTTCTTC
TRBJ2-5	TRBV18	once	-	14	CASSPLSAQETQYF	TGTGCCAGCTCACCACTTTCAGCGCAAGAGACCCAGTACTTC
TRBJ2-7	TRBV7-8	-	-	14	CASSEMTASYEQYF	TGTGCCAGCAGCGAAATGACAGCCTCCTACGAGCAGTACTTC
TRBJ1-1	TRBV7-9	-	-	15	CASSRPGQRNTEAFF	TGTGCCAGCAGCAGACCGGGACAACGGAACACTGAAGCTTTCTTT
TRBJ2-5	TRBV7-2	-	-	13	CASSLGAGETQYF	TGTGCCAGCAGCTTAGGAGCGGGAGAGACCCAGTACTTC
TRBJ2-5	TRBV7-2	-	-	13	CASSSLLQETQYF	TGTGCCAGCAGCTCCCTACTGCAAGAGACCCAGTACTTC
TRBJ1-6	TRBV30	-	-	15	CAWRPLSSYNSPLHF	TGTGCCTGGAGGCCTTTGAGCTCCTATAATTCACCCCTCCACTTT
TRBJ2-5	TRBV2	-	TRBD1	13	CATERDRQETQYF	TGTGCCACCGAGAGGGACAGACAAGAGACCCAGTACTTC
TRBJ1-3	TRBV4-3	-	-	17	CASSPAHDSLNGNTIYF	TGCGCCAGCAGCCCAGCACACGACAGCTTAAATGGAAACACCATATATTTT
TRBJ2-3	TRBV5-5	-	TRBD2	15	CASSPAAGGSDTQYF	TGTGCCAGCAGCCCCGCGGCGGGAGGGTCAGATACGCAGTATTTT
TRBJ2-5	TRBV18	-	TRBD2	14	CASSPTSGQETQYF	TGTGCCAGCTCACCCACTAGCGGCCAAGAGACCCAGTACTTC
TRBJ2-3	TRBV4-1	-	TRBD2	18	CASSQEGTSGGVTDTQYF	TGCGCCAGCAGCCAAGAAGGGACTAGCGGGGGGGTTACAGATACGCAGTATTTT
TRBJ2-7	TRBV27	once	-	15	CASSSQGGGSYEQYF	TGTGCCAGCAGTTCCCAGGGGGGTGGGTCCTACGAGCAGTACTTC
TRBJ1-5	TRBV15	few	-	16	CATSLDGRLFHQPQHF	TGTGCCACCAGCCTTGATGGCAGGTTGTTCCATCAGCCCCAGCATTTT
TRBJ1-2	TRBV6-6	-	TRBD1	13	CASSPGTGYGYTF	TGTGCCAGCAGTCCCGGGACAGGTTATGGCTACACCTTC
TRBJ1-1	TRBV4-1	-	TRBD1	13	CASRKGAAREAFF	TGCGCCAGCAGGAAGGGGGCGGCGCGGGAAGCTTTCTTT
TRBJ2-2	TRBV5-4	-	-	15	CASSLENRVTGELFF	TGTGCCAGCAGCTTGGAAAACAGGGTCACCGGGGAGCTGTTTTTT
TRBJ1-1	TRBV27	-	-	15	CASSLNGLTYTEAFF	TGTGCCAGCAGCCTAAATGGGCTGACATACACTGAAGCTTTCTTT
TRBJ1-5	TRBV5-1	-	-	15	CASSLNGEAGQPQHF	TGCGCCAGCAGCTTGAATGGGGAGGCGGGACAGCCCCAGCATTTT
TRBJ2-3	TRBV6-6	-	-	11	CASRLGDTQYF	TGTGCCAGCCGACTTGGAGATACGCAGTATTTT
TRBJ2-3	TRBV7-9	-	TRBD1	16	CASSPTDRLYTDTQYF	TGTGCCAGCAGCCCGACGGACAGGTTGTACACAGATACGCAGTATTTT
TRBJ1-3	TRBV25-1	many	TRBD1	14	CASSQGQGRNTIYF	TGTGCCAGCAGTCAGGGACAGGGAAGAAACACCATATATTTT
TRBJ2-3	TRBV5-1	-	-	15	CASSLDWGSTDTQYF	TGCGCCAGCAGCTTGGATTGGGGGAGCACAGATACGCAGTATTTT
TRBJ1-3	TRBV10-1	-	-	13	CASSEDVGNTIYF	TGCGCCAGCAGTGAAGACGTCGGGAACACCATATATTTT
TRBJ1-6	TRBV19	-	-	16	CASSIGSEIHDSPLHF	TGTGCCAGTAGTATTGGTTCGGAAATCCATGATTCACCCCTCCACTTT
TRBJ1-1	TRBV6-5	-	-	12	CASSYRGLEAFF	TGTGCCAGCAGTTACAGGGGCCTCGAAGCTTTCTTT
TRBJ1-5	TRBV9	-	-	18	CATRIPSTTGSRNQPQHF	TGTGCCACCCGAATCCCCAGTACTACAGGTTCCCGCAATCAGCCCCAGCATTTT
TRBJ2-2	TRBV9	few	-	14	CASSSEPEGGELFF	TGTGCCAGCAGCTCCGAACCCGAGGGCGGGGAGCTGTTTTTT
TRBJ2-5	TRBV5-4	-	-	15	CASSRGASGQETQYF	TGTGCCAGCAGCCGGGGGGCTAGCGGACAAGAGACCCAGTACTTC
TRBJ1-3	TRBV27	-	-	13	CASRQNSGNTIYF	TGTGCCAGCAGGCAGAACTCTGGAAACACCATATATTTT
TRBJ1-6	TRBV28	-	-	15	CASSLVGRLNSPLHF	TGTGCCAGCAGTTTAGTGGGACGTCTAAATTCACCCCTCCACTTT
TRBJ2-7	TRBV7-9	few	TRBD2	14	CASSPGRTSYEQYF	TGTGCCAGCAGCCCCGGGAGGACCTCCTACGAGCAGTACTTC